The sample holds a few counts of the clone carrying this T cell receptor beta chain. Antigen specificity is unknown. This record comes from a study of spatial heterogeneity in lung cancer. Study-level information: Alpha-chain sequences were consistently detected in smaller numbers than beta-chain sequences. The library had UMIs, and each TCR and UMI pair averaged more than ten raw reads. General study results and limits: The appearance of ubiquitous expanded tumor TCRs in blood was greater at resection than follow-up.

In the library, each TCR cDNA molecule bore its own unique molecular identifier. TCRdb reprocessed the 5' RACE reads via MiXCR and lists one record per CDR3 protein. This repertoire shows 60,000 to 90,000 distinct CDR3 sequences, about an eighth found once; its top ten account for more than 5.5%. As for time point: sample taken at primary tumor resection. Frozen PBMC, nontumor lung or tumor provided whole RNA, which was sequenced unsorted. The TCR was taken from a male donor with early-stage non-small cell lung cancer. Sequencing was performed on PBMCs, taken at surgery.

The CDR3 DNA follows: TGTGCCAGCAGCTTCAGGGGGCCGACTGAAGCTTTCTTT. Protein product: CASSFRGPTEAFF. The rearrangement links TRBV13 to TRBJ1-1; 8 positions agree with TRBD1. Germline CDR1 reads PRHDT; CDR2 reads FYEKMQ (reference sequence). CDR3 length: 13 amino acids. After removal of 3 bases from V and 5 bases from J, the junction contained 2 bases not matched to a gene.